This entry features one TCR beta chain sequence. Its antigen is as yet unknown. Germline CDR1 MDHEN, CDR2 SYDVKM. The CDR3 has 19 amino acids. With 6 bases removed from V and 0 bases from J, the gap between germline ends came to 27 bases. This sample is drawn from a study of blood T cells in healthy people across ages. The study, taken as a whole, reports: Any conclusive comparison of naive versus antigen-experienced cells was prevented by using unsorted PBMCs.

Sample-barcoded 5' priming and a J-beta primer mix drove a second PCR of roughly 6 to 12 cycles. TCRdb redid the calling of the 5' RACE reads with MiXCR, one entry per CDR3 protein. Of hundreds of thousands of distinct CDR3 sequences detected, roughly 49% appear once; the ten largest clones hold 30% to 40%. V is TRBV28 and J is TRBJ2-7, with D tentatively TRBD1 or TRBD2 (6 bases each). The origin of this receptor is a woman aged 55 to 70 in good health. The sequencing sample was made of blood. The CDR3 sequence: CASSLSGGWTRDHSYEQYF. The CDR3 DNA reads as TGTGCCAGCAGCCTATCCGGGGGCTGGACCCGGGATCACTCCTACGAGCAGTACTTC.